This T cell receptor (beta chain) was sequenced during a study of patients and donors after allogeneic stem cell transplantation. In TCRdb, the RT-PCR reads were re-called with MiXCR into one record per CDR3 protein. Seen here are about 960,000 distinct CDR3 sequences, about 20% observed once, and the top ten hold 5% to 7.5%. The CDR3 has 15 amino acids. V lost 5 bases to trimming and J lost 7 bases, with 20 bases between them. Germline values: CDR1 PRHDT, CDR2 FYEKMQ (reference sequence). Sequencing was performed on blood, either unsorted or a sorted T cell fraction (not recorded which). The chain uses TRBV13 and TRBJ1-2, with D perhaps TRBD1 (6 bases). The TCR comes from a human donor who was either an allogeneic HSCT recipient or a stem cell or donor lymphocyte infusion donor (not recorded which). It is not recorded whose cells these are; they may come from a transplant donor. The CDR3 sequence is CASSTPETGQAGYTF. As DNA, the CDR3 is TGTGCCAGCAGCACCCCAGAGACAGGCCAAGCTGGCTACACCTTC.